This T cell receptor (beta chain) was identified in a study of OX40 agonist ivuxolimab in advanced cancers. Blood got drawn at baseline, again on cycle 4 day 1, and then on cycle 7 day 1. Measured with immunoSEQ multiplex PCR; TCRdb has only the in-frame clones, and not every one. Found here are tens of thousands of clones, approximately 87% of them singletons; the top ten hold around 1.5%. Findings of the study overall: At 0.1 to 3.0 mg/kg, clonal expansion of CD4+ and CD8+ blood T cells had occurred by week 6.

There are 14 residues in the CDR3. CDR1 LGHNA and CDR2 YNFKEQ come from the germline V gene. V lost 0 bases and J 7 bases, leaving 13 bases between the germline ends. For this clone: Its matching antigen is unknown.

The source material was CD4+ or CD8+ T cells sorted from blood, sampled in a trial of the OX40 agonist ivuxolimab. The chain carries TRBV4-2 and TRBJ2-7; D call uncertain. This TCR came from an adult with an advanced solid tumor such as melanoma, head and neck, liver or kidney cancer. The CDR3 loop is CASSQEGGGREQYF. CDR3 sequence (DNA): TGTGCCAGCAGCCAAGAGGGTGGTGGAAGAGAGCAGTACTTC.